The next 4 T cell receptor beta chains were all read from a single sample in a study of human thymus T cells. Using immunoSEQ multiplex PCR, the repertoire was profiled, and TCRdb retains in-frame clones only, with some absent. The table includes 40,000 to 45,000 clones, 94% detected once. Sequenced sample: blood. The receptor source for this set is a boy under two years old with a congenital heart defect but otherwise immunologically healthy.

V usage is TRBV6-5 and J usage is TRBJ2-1; D may be TRBD1 or TRBD2 (5 bases each). CDR3 length: 13 residues. Trimming shortened V by 4 bases and J by 5 bases, and 9 bases separated the two germline ends. The germline CDR1 and CDR2 sequences are MNHEY and SVGAGI. CDR3 loop: CASSLRGNNEQFF. As DNA, the CDR3 is TGTGCCAGCAGTTTGAGGGGTAACAATGAGCAGTTCTTC.

The V gene is TRBV9, the J gene TRBJ1-4; 7 bases map to TRBD1. V lost 5 bases and J lost 1; bases outside the gene matches: 8. CDR3 length: 16 residues. Germline V gives CDR1 SGDLS, CDR2 YYNGEE. CDR3 in DNA: TGTGCCAGCAGTCAGACAGGGTGGGGAACTAATGAAAAACTGTTTTTT. Amino acid sequence: CASSQTGWGTNEKLFF.

The chain links TRBV4-1 to TRBJ1-6, with 8 bases matching TRBD1. The CDR3 consists of 15 residues. CDR1 and CDR2 (germline): MGHRA, YSYEKL. V shed 3 bases, J shed 5 bases, and the junction held 3 bases outside the gene matches. Here the CDR3 DNA reads TGCGCCAGCAGCCATCCGGACAGGGATAATTCACCCCTCCACTTT. The encoded protein is CASSHPDRDNSPLHF.

The genes are TRBV4-2 and TRBJ1-5, with 10 bases fitting TRBD1. Trimming removed 0 bases from V and 7 bases from J; junction bases left unmatched: 3. There are 15 residues in the CDR3. Germline V gene lookup returns CDR1 LGHNA and CDR2 YNFKEQ. CDR3 in DNA: TGTGCCAGCAGCCAAGAGGGACAGGGGTTACAGCCCCAGCATTTT. This gives the protein CASSQEGQGLQPQHF.